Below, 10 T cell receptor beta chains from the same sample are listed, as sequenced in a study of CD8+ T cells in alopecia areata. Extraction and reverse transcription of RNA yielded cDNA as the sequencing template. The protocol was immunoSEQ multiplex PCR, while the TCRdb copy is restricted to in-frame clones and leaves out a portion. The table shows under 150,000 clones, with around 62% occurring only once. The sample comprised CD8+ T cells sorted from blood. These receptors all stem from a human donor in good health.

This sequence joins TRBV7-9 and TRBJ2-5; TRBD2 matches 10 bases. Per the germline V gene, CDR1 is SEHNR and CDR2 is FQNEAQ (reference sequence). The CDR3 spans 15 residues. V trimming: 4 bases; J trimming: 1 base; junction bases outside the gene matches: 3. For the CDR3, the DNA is TGTGCCAGCAGCTCCCGACTAGCGGGCCAAGAGACCCAGTACTTC. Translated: CASSSRLAGQETQYF.

Here the CDR3 DNA reads TGTGCCAGCACCAATTTCTATGGCTACACCTTC. It is translated as CASTNFYGYTF. The chain links TRBV7-9 to TRBJ1-2, with unresolved D. V gave up 7 bases and J gave up 4 bases, with 7 bases separating them. Germline V gene data show CDR1 as SEHNR and CDR2 as FQNEAQ (reference sequence). This CDR3 has 11 residues.

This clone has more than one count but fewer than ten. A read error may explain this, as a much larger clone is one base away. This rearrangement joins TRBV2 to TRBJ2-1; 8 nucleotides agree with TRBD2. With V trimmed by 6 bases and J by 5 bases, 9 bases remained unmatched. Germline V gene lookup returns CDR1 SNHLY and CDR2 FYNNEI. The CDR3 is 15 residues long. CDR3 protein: CASSLGGRPHNEQFF. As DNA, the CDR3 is TGTGCCAGCAGCTTGGGCGGGAGGCCTCACAATGAGCAGTTCTTC.

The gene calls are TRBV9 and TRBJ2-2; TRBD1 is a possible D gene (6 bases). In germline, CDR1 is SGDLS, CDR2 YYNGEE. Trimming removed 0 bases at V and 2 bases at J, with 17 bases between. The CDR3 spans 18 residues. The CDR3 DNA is TGTGCCAGCAGCGTAGATAGGGACATACTACCCAACACCGGGGAGCTGTTTTTT. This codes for CASSVDRDILPNTGELFF. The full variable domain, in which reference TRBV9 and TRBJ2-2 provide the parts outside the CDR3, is DSGVTQTPKHLITATGQRVTLRCSPRSGDLSVYWYQQSLDQGLQFLIQYYNGEERAKGNILERFSAQQFPDLHSELNLSSLELGDSALYFCASSVDRDILPNTGELFFGEGSRLTVL.

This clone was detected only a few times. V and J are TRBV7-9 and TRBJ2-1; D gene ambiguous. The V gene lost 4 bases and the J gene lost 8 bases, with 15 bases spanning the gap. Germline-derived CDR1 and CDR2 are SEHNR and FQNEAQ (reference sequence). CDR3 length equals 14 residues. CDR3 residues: CASSSGSVADEQFF. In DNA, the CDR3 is TGTGCCAGCAGCTCCGGGTCAGTGGCGGATGAGCAGTTCTTC. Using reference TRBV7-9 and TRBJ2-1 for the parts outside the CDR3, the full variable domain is DTGVSQNPRHKITKRGQNVTFRCDPISEHNRLYWYRQTLGQGPEFLTYFQNEAQLEKSRLLSDRFSAERPKGSFSTLEIQRTEQGDSAMYLCASSSGSVADEQFFGPGTRLTVL.

The CDR3, as DNA: TGTGCCAGCAGTTTAGACCAAATGAACAATGAGCAGTTCTTC. It codes for CASSLDQMNNEQFF. The chain is built from TRBV27 and TRBJ2-1; D is unresolved. Germline CDR1 and CDR2: MNHEY and SMNVEV (reference sequence). V was cut by 2 bases and J by 5 bases, with 10 bases left in between. The CDR3 sequence is 14 residues long.

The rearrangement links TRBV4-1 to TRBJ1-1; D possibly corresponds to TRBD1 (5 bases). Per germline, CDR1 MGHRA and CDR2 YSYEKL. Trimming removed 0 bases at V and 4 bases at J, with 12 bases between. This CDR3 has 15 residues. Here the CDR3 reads CASSQDGGVGTEAFF. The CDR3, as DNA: TGCGCCAGCAGCCAAGATGGGGGGGTGGGCACTGAAGCTTTCTTT.

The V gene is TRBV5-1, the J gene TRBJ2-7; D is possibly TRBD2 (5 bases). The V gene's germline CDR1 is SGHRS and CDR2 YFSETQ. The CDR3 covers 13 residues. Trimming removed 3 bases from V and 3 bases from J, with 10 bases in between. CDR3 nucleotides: TGCGCCAGCAGCTCGGACGGGGACTACGAGCAGTACTTC. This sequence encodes CASSSDGDYEQYF.

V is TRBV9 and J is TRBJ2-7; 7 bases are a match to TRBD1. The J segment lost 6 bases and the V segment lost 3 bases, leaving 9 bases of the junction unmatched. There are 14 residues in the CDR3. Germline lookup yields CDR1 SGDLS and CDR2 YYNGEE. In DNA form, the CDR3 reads TGTGCCAGCAGCGCCGGGACAGACCGGGGCGAGCAGTACTTC. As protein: CASSAGTDRGEQYF. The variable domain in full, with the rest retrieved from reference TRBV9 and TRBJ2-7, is DSGVTQTPKHLITATGQRVTLRCSPRSGDLSVYWYQQSLDQGLQFLIQYYNGEERAKGNILERFSAQQFPDLHSELNLSSLELGDSALYFCASSAGTDRGEQYFGPGTRLTVT.

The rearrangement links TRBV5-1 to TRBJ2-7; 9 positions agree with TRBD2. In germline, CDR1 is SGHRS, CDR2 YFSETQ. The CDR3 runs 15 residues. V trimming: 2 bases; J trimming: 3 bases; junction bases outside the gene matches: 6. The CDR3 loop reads CASSLAGGLSYEQYF. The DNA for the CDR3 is TGCGCCAGCAGCTTAGCGGGAGGATTAAGCTACGAGCAGTACTTC.